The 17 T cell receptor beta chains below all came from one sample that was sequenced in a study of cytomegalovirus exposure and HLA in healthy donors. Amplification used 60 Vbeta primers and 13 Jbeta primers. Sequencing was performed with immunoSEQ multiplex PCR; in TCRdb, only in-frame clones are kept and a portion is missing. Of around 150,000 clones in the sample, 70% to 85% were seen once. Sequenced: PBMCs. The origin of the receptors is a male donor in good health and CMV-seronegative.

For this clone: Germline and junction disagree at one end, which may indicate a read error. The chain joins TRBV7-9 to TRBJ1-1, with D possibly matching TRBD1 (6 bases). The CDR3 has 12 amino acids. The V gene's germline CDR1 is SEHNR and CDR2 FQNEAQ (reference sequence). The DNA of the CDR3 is TGTTCCAGCTCTACGAGGGGGACTGAAGCTTTCTTT. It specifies CSSSTRGTEAFF.

DNA of the CDR3: TGTGCCAGCAGCTTGACCCCCAGCCAGGTTGGCTACACCTTC. This codes for CASSLTPSQVGYTF. This chain links TRBV5-5 with TRBJ1-2; D gene unclear. CDR3 size: 14 residues. CDR1 and CDR2 (germline): SGHKS, YYEKEE (reference sequence). The V and J ends lost 1 base and 7 bases respectively, with 14 bases between them.

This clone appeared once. The CDR3 DNA sequence: TGTGCCAGCAGCCGGAGTTGGTCCTGGGCGGGTGCAGAGACCCAGTACTTC. Translating gives CASSRSWSWAGAETQYF. The rearrangement joins TRBV11-2 to TRBJ2-5; D is possibly TRBD2 (5 bases). With 5 bases removed from V and 4 bases from J, the gap between germline ends came to 23 bases. Looked up from germline, CDR1 is SGHAT and CDR2 is FQNNGV. This CDR3 comprises 17 residues.

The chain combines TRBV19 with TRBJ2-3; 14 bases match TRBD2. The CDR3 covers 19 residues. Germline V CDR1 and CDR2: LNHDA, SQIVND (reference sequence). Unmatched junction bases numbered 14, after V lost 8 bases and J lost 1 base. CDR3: CASPPGLAGGPDGTDTQYF. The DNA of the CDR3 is TGTGCCAGTCCCCCCGGACTAGCGGGGGGCCCCGATGGCACAGATACGCAGTATTTT.

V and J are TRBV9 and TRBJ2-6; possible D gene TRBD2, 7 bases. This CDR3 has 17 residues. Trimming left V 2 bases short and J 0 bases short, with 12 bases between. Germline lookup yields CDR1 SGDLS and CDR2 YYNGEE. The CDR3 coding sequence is TGTGCCAGCAGCGTGGGGGGGCGCATCTCTGGGGCCAACGTCCTGACTTTC. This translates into CASSVGGRISGANVLTF.

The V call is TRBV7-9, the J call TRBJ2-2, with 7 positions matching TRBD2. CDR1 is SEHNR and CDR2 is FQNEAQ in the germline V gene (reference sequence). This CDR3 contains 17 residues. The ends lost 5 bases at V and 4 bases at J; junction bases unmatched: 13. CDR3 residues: CASSPDRTSVLTGELFF. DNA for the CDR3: TGTGCCAGCAGCCCTGATCGAACTAGCGTGCTCACCGGGGAGCTGTTTTTT.

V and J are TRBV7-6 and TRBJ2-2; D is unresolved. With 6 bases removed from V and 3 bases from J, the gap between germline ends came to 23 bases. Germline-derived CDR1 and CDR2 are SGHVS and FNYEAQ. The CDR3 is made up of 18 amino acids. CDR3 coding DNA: TGTGCCAGCAGTGAGGCTAGTGTAGGAGACGTCGACACCGGGGAGCTGTTTTTT. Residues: CASSEASVGDVDTGELFF. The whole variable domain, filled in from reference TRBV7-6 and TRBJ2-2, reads GAGVSQSPRYKVTKRGQDVALRCDPISGHVSLYWYRQALGQGPEFLTYFNYEAQQDKSGLPNDRFSAERPEGSISTLTIQRTEQRDSAMYRCASSEASVGDVDTGELFFGEGSRLTVL.

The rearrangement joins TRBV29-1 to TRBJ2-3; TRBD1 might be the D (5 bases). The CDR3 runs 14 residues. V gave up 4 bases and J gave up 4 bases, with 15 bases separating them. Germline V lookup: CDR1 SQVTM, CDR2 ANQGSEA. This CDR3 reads CSVGIQGSADTQYF. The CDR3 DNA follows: TGCAGCGTTGGTATCCAGGGATCGGCAGATACGCAGTATTTT.

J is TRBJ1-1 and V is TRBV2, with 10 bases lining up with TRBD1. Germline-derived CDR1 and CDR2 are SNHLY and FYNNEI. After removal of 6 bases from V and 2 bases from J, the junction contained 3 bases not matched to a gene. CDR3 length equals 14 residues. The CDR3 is CASRGTGVNTEAFF. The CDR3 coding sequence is TGTGCCAGCAGGGGGACAGGGGTCAACACTGAAGCTTTCTTT. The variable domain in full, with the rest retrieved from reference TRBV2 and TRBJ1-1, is EPEVTQTPSHQVTQMGQEVILRCVPISNHLYFYWYRQILGQKVEFLVSFYNNEISEKSEIFDDQFSVERPDGSNFTLKIRSTKLEDSAMYFCASRGTGVNTEAFFGQGTRLTVV.

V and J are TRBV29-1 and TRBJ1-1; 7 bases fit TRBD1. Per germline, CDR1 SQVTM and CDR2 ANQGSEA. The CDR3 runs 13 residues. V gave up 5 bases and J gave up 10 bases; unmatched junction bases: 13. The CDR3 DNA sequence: TGCAGCGTTCGCGACGATACAGGGGTTCGAGCTTTCTTT. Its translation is CSVRDDTGVRAFF.

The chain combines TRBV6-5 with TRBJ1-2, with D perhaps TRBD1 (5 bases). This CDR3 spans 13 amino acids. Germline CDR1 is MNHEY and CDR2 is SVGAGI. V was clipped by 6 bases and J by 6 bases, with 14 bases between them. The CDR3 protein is CASSSTVSNGYTF. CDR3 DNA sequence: TGTGCCAGCAGCTCGACAGTCAGCAATGGCTACACCTTC.

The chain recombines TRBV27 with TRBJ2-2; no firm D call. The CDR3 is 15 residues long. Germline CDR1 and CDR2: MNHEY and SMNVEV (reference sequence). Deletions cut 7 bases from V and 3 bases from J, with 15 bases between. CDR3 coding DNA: TGTGCCAGCATCCCCGCTCCTGCGTACACCGGGGAGCTGTTTTTT. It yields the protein CASIPAPAYTGELFF.

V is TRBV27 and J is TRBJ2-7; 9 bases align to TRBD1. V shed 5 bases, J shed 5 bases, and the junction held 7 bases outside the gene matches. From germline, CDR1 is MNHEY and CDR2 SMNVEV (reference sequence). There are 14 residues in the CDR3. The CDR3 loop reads CASSPRDRVHEQYF. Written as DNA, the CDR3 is TGTGCCAGCAGTCCTCGGGACAGGGTCCACGAGCAGTACTTC.

DNA of the CDR3: TGTGCCAGCAGTTTTAACAGGGGTGGTCAGCCCCAGCATTTT. It encodes CASSFNRGGQPQHF. The rearrangement uses TRBV6-1 and TRBJ1-5; 7 bases are shared with TRBD1. J lost 6 bases, V lost 5 bases, and 7 bases had no gene match. Germline V gene sequence: CDR1 MNHNS, CDR2 SASEGT. CDR3 size: 14 residues.

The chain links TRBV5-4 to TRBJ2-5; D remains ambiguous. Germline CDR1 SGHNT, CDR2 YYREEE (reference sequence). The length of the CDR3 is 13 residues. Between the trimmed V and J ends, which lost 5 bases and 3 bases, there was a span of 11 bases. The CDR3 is CASSSTEKETQYF. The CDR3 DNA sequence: TGTGCCAGCAGTTCGACGGAGAAAGAGACCCAGTACTTC. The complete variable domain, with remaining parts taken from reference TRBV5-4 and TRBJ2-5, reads ETGVTQSPTHLIKTRGQQVTLRCSSQSGHNTVSWYQQALGQGPQFIFQYYREEENGRGNFPPRFSGLQFPNYSSELNVNALELDDSALYLCASSSTEKETQYFGPGTRLLVL.

CDR3 residues: CASTSTENTDTQYF. CDR3 sequence (DNA): TGTGCCAGCACCTCCACTGAGAACACAGATACGCAGTATTTT. The rearrangement links TRBV9 to TRBJ2-3; no reliable D call. The germline V gene encodes CDR1 SGDLS and CDR2 YYNGEE. The CDR3 has 14 amino acids. The V gene lost 6 bases and the J gene lost 2 bases, with 13 bases spanning the gap.

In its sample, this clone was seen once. As DNA, the CDR3 is TGTGCCAGCAGTGCTCAGGACAGAAGACTCAACTACGAGCAGTACTTC. This gives the protein CASSAQDRRLNYEQYF. The V and J genes are TRBV2 and TRBJ2-7; D perhaps matches TRBD1 (6 bases). The CDR3 spans 16 residues. Germline CDR1 SNHLY, CDR2 FYNNEI. V lost 4 bases and J 3 bases, leaving 19 bases between the germline ends.